Listed here are 32 T cell receptor beta chains from one sample, sequenced in a study of T cells in Graves' hyperthyroidism and ophthalmopathy. TCR beta CDR3 sequences were amplified from RNA transcripts. RT-PCR in the first round (using the HTBI primer set) targeted the TCR CDR3. MiXCR, run by TCRdb on the multiplex PCR reads, gives a single entry per CDR3 protein. The sample lists around 610,000 distinct CDR3 sequences, roughly 15% occurring once. The sample taken for sequencing was blood. All receptors come from a woman in her thirties or forties with Graves' ophthalmopathy.

In this sample, this clonotype turned up many times. CDR3 amino acids: CASSQRDSYEQYF. Written as DNA, the CDR3 is TGTGCCAGCAGCCAGCGGGACAGCTACGAGCAGTACTTC. The rearrangement uses TRBV7-6 and TRBJ2-7; either TRBD1 or TRBD2 may supply D (7 bases each). Germline V gives CDR1 SGHVS, CDR2 FNYEAQ. The V gene lost 5 bases and the J gene lost 3 bases, with 11 bases spanning the gap. The CDR3 is made up of 13 amino acids.

This clonotype has just a few counts. The chain recombines TRBV30 with TRBJ1-5; TRBD1 might be the D (6 bases). The CDR3 has 12 residues. Deletions cut 5 bases from V and 4 bases from J, with 9 bases between. The germline gives CDR1 GTSNPN, CDR2 SVGIG (reference sequence). CDR3 bases: TGTGCCTGGGGGACAATTAATCAGCCCCAGCATTTT. Its translation: CAWGTINQPQHF.

This clonotype was observed a few times. The genes are TRBV15 and TRBJ2-7, with TRBD1 matching over 8 bases. This CDR3 spans 13 amino acids. J was trimmed by 3 bases and V by 5 bases; bases with no gene match: 3. Germline CDR1 reads LNHNV; CDR2 reads YYDKDF (reference sequence). The CDR3: CATSHDRGYEQYF. CDR3 DNA sequence: TGTGCCACCAGCCACGACAGGGGCTACGAGCAGTACTTC.

This clonotype was detected only a few times. The chain carries TRBV27 and TRBJ1-1; 7 bases fit TRBD1. Germline V CDR1 and CDR2: MNHEY, SMNVEV (reference sequence). Trimming removed 6 bases from V and 4 bases from J; junction bases left unmatched: 8. The CDR3 has 14 amino acids. DNA for the CDR3: TGTGCCAGCAGCGTCGACAGGGTTGGCACTGAAGCTTTCTTT. It codes for CASSVDRVGTEAFF.

This clonotype was counted ten times or more. The J gene is TRBJ1-2, the V gene TRBV7-2; TRBD1 is a possible D gene (6 bases). Germline CDR1 is SGHTA and CDR2 is FQGNSA. The V gene lost 5 bases and the J gene lost 1 base, with 14 bases spanning the gap. This CDR3 spans 15 amino acids. CDR3 sequence reads: CASSQFGQRNYGYTF. The DNA for the CDR3 is TGTGCCAGCAGCCAATTCGGACAGCGTAACTATGGCTACACCTTC.

The sample holds many counts of this clonotype. The V gene is TRBV7-2, the J gene TRBJ2-5; weak D call: TRBD1 (6 bases). Germline assignment: CDR1 SGHTA and CDR2 FQGNSA. V was shortened by 10 bases and J by 4 bases, with 16 bases between the two germline ends. The CDR3 is 13 residues long. In nucleotides, the CDR3 is TGTGCCACAACCAAGGGACACGGAGAGACCCAGTACTTC. As protein: CATTKGHGETQYF.

The chain links TRBV6-2 or TRBV6-3 to TRBJ1-5; D is possibly TRBD1 (6 bases). Germline CDR1 is MNHEY and CDR2 is SVGEGT. Trimming stripped 5 bases from V and 6 bases from J, with 11 bases between. This CDR3 comprises 13 residues. The CDR3 nucleotides are TGTGCCAGCAGTGGACAGTGGAGTCAGCCCCAGCATTTT. Amino acid sequence: CASSGQWSQPQHF.

This chain links TRBV6-2 or TRBV6-3 with TRBJ2-7, with a tentative D call TRBD1 (6 bases). Germline lookup yields CDR1 MNHEY and CDR2 SVGEGT. The CDR3 is 22 amino acids. The V and J ends lost 4 bases and 5 bases respectively, with 39 bases between them. DNA for the CDR3: TGTGCCAGCAGTTCGCCTCGCAGGGGTTGGGTGCCTACACTCAGTGTAGGCAACGAGCAGTACTTC. Protein sequence: CASSSPRRGWVPTLSVGNEQYF.

The chain combines TRBV30 with TRBJ1-1, with a possible D match to TRBD1 (5 bases). Germline CDR1 is GTSNPN and CDR2 is SVGIG (reference sequence). Trimming left V 0 bases short and J 6 bases short, with 14 bases between. CDR3 length: 14 amino acids. CDR3 loop: CAWSVQGRDAEAFF. The CDR3 nucleotides are TGTGCCTGGAGTGTTCAGGGTCGTGACGCTGAAGCTTTCTTT.

The chain employs TRBV7-3 and TRBJ2-2; D possibly corresponds to TRBD2 (5 bases). This CDR3 region has 14 residues. V lost 5 bases and J 6 bases, leaving 13 bases between the germline ends. Germline V lookup: CDR1 SGHTA, CDR2 FQGTGA. The CDR3 loop is CASSGGGRAGELFF. The CDR3 DNA reads TGTGCCAGCAGCGGAGGTGGGCGGGCCGGGGAGCTGTTTTTT.

The V call is TRBV6-2 or TRBV6-3, the J call TRBJ2-7; D remains ambiguous. The V end was cut by 3 bases, the J end by 0 bases, with 6 bases between. Germline V gene sequence: CDR1 MNHEY, CDR2 SVGEGT. The length of the CDR3 is 13 residues. CDR3 loop: CASSYYSSYEQYF. CDR3 in DNA: TGTGCCAGCAGTTATTACAGCTCCTACGAGCAGTACTTC.

This clonotype was seen ten or more times. V usage is TRBV5-1 and J usage is TRBJ1-1; 8 bases agree with TRBD1. This CDR3 comprises 15 residues. After removal of 4 bases from V and 4 bases from J, the junction contained 9 bases not matched to a gene. Germline CDR1 is SGHRS and CDR2 is YFSETQ. CDR3 DNA: TGCGCCAGCAGCAGAACCACAGGGGGTAGCACTGAAGCTTTCTTT. It encodes CASSRTTGGSTEAFF.

This clonotype came up many times. The chain employs TRBV30 and TRBJ2-7, with 8 positions matching TRBD2. The CDR3 totals 15 residues. V lost 3 bases to trimming and J lost 4 bases; unmatched junction nucleotides: 11. CDR1 and CDR2 from the germline V gene are GTSNPN and SVGIG (reference sequence). CDR3 loop: CAWRTPGGRRYEQYF. CDR3 bases: TGTGCCTGGAGAACCCCGGGAGGGCGGCGGTACGAGCAGTACTTC.

This clonotype is a singleton in its sample. J is TRBJ2-7 and V is TRBV12-3 or TRBV12-4; 8 bases are a match to TRBD1. After removal of 7 bases from V and 5 bases from J, the junction contained 13 bases not matched to a gene. The CDR3 runs to 15 residues. The CDR3: CASTSSRDRRHEQYF. The CDR3 DNA is TGTGCCAGCACTAGCTCGCGGGACAGGCGCCACGAGCAGTACTTC.

This clonotype appeared a few times. One base away lies a much larger clone, so this may be a sequencing read error. The conserved final phenylalanine or tryptophan is absent from the CDR3, which likely points to a read error. The V gene is TRBV19, the J gene TRBJ1-5, with 11 bases aligning to TRBD1. This CDR3 region has 17 residues. Germline CDR1 is LNHDA and CDR2 is SQIVND (reference sequence). The junction had 11 bases not matched to a gene; V was cut back by 5 bases and J by 5 bases. Here the CDR3 reads CASSSRTGGVVYQPQHS. The CDR3 DNA follows: TGTGCCAGTAGTTCAAGGACAGGGGGCGTTGTATATCAGCCCCAGCATTCT.

The table lists this clonotype with many counts. The chain is built from TRBV29-1 and TRBJ1-1; TRBD1 matches at 11 bases. The ends lost 6 bases at V and 4 bases at J; junction bases unmatched: 4. The CDR3 is 13 amino acids. CDR1 and CDR2 from the germline V gene are SQVTM and ANQGSEA. The CDR3 loop reads CSVTDRGLTEAFF. The CDR3 DNA follows: TGCAGCGTAACGGACAGGGGGCTCACTGAAGCTTTCTTT. Full variable domain (missing parts from reference TRBV29-1 and TRBJ1-1): SAVISQKPSRDICQRGTSLTIQCQVDSQVTMMFWYRQQPGQSLTLIATANQGSEATYESGFVIDKFPISRPNLTFSTLTVSNMSPEDSSIYLCSVTDRGLTEAFFGQGTRLTVV.

This clonotype was picked up many times. V usage is TRBV7-2 and J usage is TRBJ1-2; TRBD1 might be the D (6 bases). The CDR3 runs 15 residues. Germline V CDR1 and CDR2: SGHTA, FQGNSA. Trimming removed 5 bases from V and 2 bases from J, with 15 bases in between. The CDR3: CASSASRGSNYGYTF. In nucleotides, the CDR3 is TGTGCCAGCAGCGCAAGCAGGGGAAGCAACTATGGCTACACCTTC.

This clonotype was counted ten times or more. The chain couples TRBV2 to TRBJ2-3; TRBD2 might be the D (5 bases). CDR1 and CDR2 from the germline V gene are SNHLY and FYNNEI. This CDR3 contains 13 residues. V lost 7 bases to trimming and J lost 4 bases, with 12 bases between them. The CDR3 is CASILGVADTQYF. For the CDR3, the DNA is TGTGCCAGCATTCTGGGAGTGGCAGATACGCAGTATTTT.

Only a few counts were recorded for this clonotype. The chain carries TRBV3-1 and TRBJ1-2; D might be TRBD1 (6 bases). Germline CDR1 LGHDT, CDR2 YNNKEL (reference sequence). The CDR3 has 16 amino acids. Between the trimmed V and J ends, which lost 1 base and 2 bases, there was a span of 14 bases. The CDR3 spells CASSQARPQGNYGYTF. For the CDR3, the DNA is TGTGCCAGCAGCCAAGCGAGGCCGCAGGGGAACTATGGCTACACCTTC.

The J gene is TRBJ2-5, the V gene TRBV12-5; no firm D call. Germline V gives CDR1 LGHNT, CDR2 FRNRAP. Trimming took 5 bases from V and 2 from J, leaving 6 bases between them. This CDR3 contains 12 residues. CDR3 in DNA: TGTGCTAGTGGTGTTGCGCAAGAGACCCAGTACTTC. It yields the protein CASGVAQETQYF.

As for this clonotype: One end of the junction is discordant with germline, which a read error may explain. The V call is TRBV5-1, the J call TRBJ2-7; unclear D gene. The CDR3 has 13 amino acids. The germline gives CDR1 SGHRS, CDR2 YFSETQ. CDR3 bases: TGCGCCAGCAGCTTTGACACGGCCTACGAGCTGTACTTC. It is translated as CASSFDTAYELYF.

This chain joins TRBV20-1 and TRBJ2-7, with 7 bases that match TRBD2. This CDR3 comprises 13 residues. With V trimmed by 8 bases and J by 0 bases, 7 bases remained unmatched. Germline loops: CDR1 DFQATT, CDR2 SNEGSKA (reference sequence). As DNA, the CDR3 is TGCAGTACCATCCTAGCGGTCTCCTACGAGCAGTACTTC. Translating gives CSTILAVSYEQYF.

This clonotype came up many times. The chain joins TRBV12-3 or TRBV12-4 to TRBJ1-5, with a weak D call TRBD1 (6 bases). CDR3 length equals 15 residues. The V end was cut by 2 bases, the J end by 4 bases, with 12 bases between. The CDR3 protein is CASSLTGFGNQPQHF. The CDR3 coding sequence is TGTGCCAGCAGTTTAACAGGGTTTGGGAATCAGCCCCAGCATTTT.

CDR3 loop: CASSYGGRDYGYTF. Here the CDR3 DNA reads TGTGCCAGCAGTTACGGAGGGCGAGACTATGGCTACACCTTC. V is TRBV6-5 and J is TRBJ1-2; unclear D gene. CDR1 is MNHEY, CDR2 SVGAGI, per germline. The V gene lost 2 bases and the J gene lost 3 bases, with 10 bases spanning the gap. The CDR3 runs to 14 residues.

The table lists this clonotype with many counts. The rearrangement links TRBV27 to TRBJ1-5; D might be TRBD1 (5 bases). Germline loops: CDR1 MNHEY, CDR2 SMNVEV (reference sequence). The CDR3 contains 13 residues. Trimming cost V 5 bases and J 6 bases, with 11 bases left between them. The CDR3, as DNA: TGTGCCAGCAGTCAGGGTGCAGCTCAGCCCCAGCATTTT. As protein: CASSQGAAQPQHF.

This clonotype was seen ten or more times. The genes are TRBV4-2 and TRBJ2-7, with D uncertain. Germline CDR1 reads LGHNA; CDR2 reads YNFKEQ. Trimming cost V 0 bases and J 0 bases, with 15 bases left between them. CDR3 length: 17 residues. The CDR3 is CASSQEVYSEASYEQYF. For the CDR3, the DNA is TGTGCCAGCAGCCAAGAAGTTTACAGCGAAGCCTCCTACGAGCAGTACTTC.

The chain is built from TRBV4-1 and TRBJ1-1; possibly TRBD1 for D (6 bases). The CDR3 has 15 amino acids. The V gene's germline CDR1 is MGHRA and CDR2 YSYEKL. Between the trimmed V and J ends, which lost 1 base and 1 base, there was a span of 10 bases. This CDR3 reads CASSQGVRGNTEAFF. The CDR3 DNA reads TGCGCCAGCAGCCAAGGGGTCAGGGGGAACACTGAAGCTTTCTTT.

The chain couples TRBV15 to TRBJ1-3, with D possibly TRBD1 on 5 matching bases. There are 14 residues in the CDR3. The V end lost 8 bases, the J end lost 0 bases, and 11 bases lay between the germline ends. The V gene's germline CDR1 is LNHNV and CDR2 YYDKDF (reference sequence). The CDR3 region is CATGDRASGNTIYF. The DNA for the CDR3 is TGTGCCACCGGAGACAGAGCCTCTGGAAACACCATATATTTT. Full variable domain (rest looked up from reference TRBV15 and TRBJ1-3): DAMVIQNPRYQVTQFGKPVTLSCSQTLNHNVMYWYQQKSSQAPKLLFHYYDKDFNNEADTPDNFQSRRPNTSFCFLDIRSPGLGDTAMYLCATGDRASGNTIYFGEGSWLTVV.

This clonotype came up a few times. V and J are TRBV11-1 and TRBJ1-1, with D possibly matching TRBD1 (5 bases). V lost 2 bases to trimming and J lost 5 bases, with 18 bases between them. The CDR3 loop spans 16 amino acids. Germline CDR1 is SGHAT and CDR2 is FQDESV (reference sequence). The CDR3 DNA is TGTGCCAGCAGCTTAAGGCAAAGCCAGGGACGGACTGAAGCTTTCTTT. Amino acid sequence: CASSLRQSQGRTEAFF.

This clonotype was recorded many times. V and J are TRBV7-9 and TRBJ2-5; a possible D gene is TRBD2 (6 bases). CDR3 length: 14 residues. Trimming removed 4 bases at V and 5 bases at J, with 14 bases between. The germline CDR1 and CDR2 sequences are SEHNR and FQNEAQ (reference sequence). The CDR3 loop reads CASSSEGRVETQYF. The CDR3 nucleotides are TGTGCCAGCAGCTCGGAGGGTAGGGTGGAGACCCAGTACTTC.

For this clonotype: The CDR3 does not close with the conserved phenylalanine or tryptophan, likely indicating a read error. The chain carries TRBV11-2 and TRBJ1-1, with 7 bases fitting TRBD1. Germline V gene sequence: CDR1 SGHAT, CDR2 FQNNGV. The V gene end was trimmed by 5 bases and the J gene end by 4 bases; junction bases not matched to a gene: 10. This CDR3 is built from 15 residues. For the CDR3, the DNA is TGTGCCAGCAGCCTTCGGCGACAGGGCGGCACTGAAGCTTTCCTT. Translated: CASSLRRQGGTEAFL.

This clonotype was seen at least ten times. The chain recombines TRBV12-3 or TRBV12-4 with TRBJ2-2; TRBD2 aligns across 9 bases. V was pared by 3 bases and J by 5 bases, with 10 bases of the junction left unmatched. The CDR3 is made up of 17 amino acids. The CDR3 is CASSLFSGSQGTGELFF. CDR3 in DNA: TGTGCCAGCAGTTTGTTTAGCGGGAGCCAGGGGACCGGGGAGCTGTTTTTT.